Given below is one T cell receptor beta chain in context. Antigen unknown. Assay used: immunoSEQ multiplex PCR; TCRdb lists only in-frame clones, some missing. Of under 15,000 clones in the sample, around three quarters were seen once. The data stem from a study of graft-versus-host responses after intestinal transplantation. Study at large: Recipients obtained multivisceral, liver-intestinal, or isolated intestinal transplants.

CDR1 and CDR2 (germline): SGHTA, FQGNSA. Losses at the gene ends were 1 base for V and 8 bases for J; bases not matched to a gene: 9. The CDR3 sequence is 16 residues long. Intraepithelial and lamina propria lymphocytes were isolated from graft specimens. Points from the study as a whole: Association was observed between peak circulating GvH clone levels and early post-transplant HvG declines. The recipient marrow held GvH clones, and some of them showed up first in ileum or blood. Subjects displaying graft-donor T cell macrochimerism possessed elevated graft-versus-host to host-versus-graft clonal ratios inside allografts.

The sequence came from a human patient who received an intestinal transplant, so some T cells may come from the graft donor. The chain is built from TRBV7-2 and TRBJ2-2, with 8 positions matching TRBD2. The material sequenced was ileum tissue, taken roughly 26 days after intestinal transplant. The CDR3 region is CASSLVLAASGGELFF. The DNA of the CDR3 is TGTGCCAGCAGCTTAGTGCTTGCGGCTAGCGGGGGGGAGCTGTTTTTT. Variable domain in full (rest from reference TRBV7-2 and TRBJ2-2): GAGVSQSPSNKVTEKGKDVELRCDPISGHTALYWYRQSLGQGLEFLIYFQGNSAPDKSGLPSDRFSAERTGGSVSTLTIQRTQQEDSAVYLCASSLVLAASGGELFFGEGSRLTVL.